Listed below are T cell receptor beta chains from one sample, sequenced in a study of blood T cell repertoires in COVID-19. Clones were sequenced by immunoSEQ multiplex PCR, and TCRdb holds only the in-frame ones, with some missing. The sample records about 430,000 clones, approximately 90% being singletons. Material for sequencing was peripheral blood. The receptors stem from a man aged 18 to 30 with COVID-19, enrolled during active disease. The CDR3 runs from the conserved cysteine through the conserved F or W. Fields, in order: D gene, V gene, J gene, CDR3 length, clone size, CDR3 DNA, CDR3 protein. A D gene is named only where the DNA matches it firmly. Size tells how often a clone was seen (once, few, many) or the class of an expanded clone, and some rows leave it out.

d_call: .
v_call: TRBV21-1
j_call: TRBJ1-1
cdr3_length: 17
clone_size: .
cdr3_nt: TGTGCCAGCAGCAAAGCCCAGGGGACCGGGCCGAACACTGAAGCTTTCTTT
cdr3_aa: CASSKAQGTGPNTEAFF

d_call: .
v_call: TRBV14
j_call: TRBJ1-6
cdr3_length: 15
clone_size: .
cdr3_nt: TGTGCCAGCAGCCAAGGGGGAGAATATAATTCACCCCTCCACTTT
cdr3_aa: CASSQGGEYNSPLHF

d_call: TRBD2
v_call: TRBV5-1
j_call: TRBJ2-1
cdr3_length: 15
clone_size: .
cdr3_nt: TGCGCCAGCAGCTTGGGGGGACTAGGTATAAATGAGCAGTTCTTC
cdr3_aa: CASSLGGLGINEQFF

d_call: TRBD2
v_call: TRBV7-9
j_call: TRBJ2-5
cdr3_length: 18
clone_size: .
cdr3_nt: TGTGCCAGCAGCTTAATGCCCTTAGCGGGGGGGTCTTCGGAGACCCAGTACTTC
cdr3_aa: CASSLMPLAGGSSETQYF

d_call: TRBD2
v_call: TRBV3-1/TRBV3-2
j_call: TRBJ2-7
cdr3_length: 14
clone_size: .
cdr3_nt: TGTGCCAGCAGCCAGGGGACTAACTCCTACGAGCAGTACTTC
cdr3_aa: CASSQGTNSYEQYF

d_call: .
v_call: TRBV30
j_call: TRBJ2-2
cdr3_length: 14
clone_size: .
cdr3_nt: TGTGCCTGGAGCCATGGCTTAGAGGCCGGGGAGCTGTTTTTT
cdr3_aa: CAWSHGLEAGELFF

d_call: .
v_call: TRBV11-2
j_call: TRBJ2-7
cdr3_length: 15
clone_size: once
cdr3_nt: TGTGCCAGCAGAATACCCGGCGGGGATAGGCACGAGCAGTACTTC
cdr3_aa: CASRIPGGDRHEQYF

d_call: TRBD1
v_call: TRBV19
j_call: TRBJ1-2
cdr3_length: 13
clone_size: .
cdr3_nt: TGTGCCAGTGGCCGGGACAGAGAGTATGGCTACACCTTC
cdr3_aa: CASGRDREYGYTF

d_call: .
v_call: TRBV4-1
j_call: TRBJ2-1
cdr3_length: 16
clone_size: .
cdr3_nt: TGCGCCAGCAGCCAAGAGTGGTCCATAGCCTACAATGAGCAGTTCTTC
cdr3_aa: CASSQEWSIAYNEQFF

d_call: TRBD1
v_call: TRBV6-5
j_call: TRBJ2-2
cdr3_length: 13
clone_size: .
cdr3_nt: TGTGCCAGCAGAACAGGGGGGACCGGGGAGCTGTTTTTT
cdr3_aa: CASRTGGTGELFF

d_call: TRBD2
v_call: TRBV2
j_call: TRBJ2-2
cdr3_length: 17
clone_size: .
cdr3_nt: TGTGCCAGCAGTGCAGGGACTAGCGGCAAGGCAGGTCGGGGAGCTGTTTTT
cdr3_aa: CASSAGTSGKAGRGAVF

d_call: TRBD2
v_call: TRBV5-4
j_call: TRBJ2-3
cdr3_length: 17
clone_size: .
cdr3_nt: TGTGCCAGCAGCTTGGGCGGGGGGCGCGGTTTGGGCGATACGCAGTATTTT
cdr3_aa: CASSLGGGRGLGDTQYF

d_call: .
v_call: TRBV4-1
j_call: TRBJ1-3
cdr3_length: 15
clone_size: few
cdr3_nt: TGCGCCAGCAGCCTTCGAGGATTCTCTGGAAACACCATATATTTT
cdr3_aa: CASSLRGFSGNTIYF

d_call: .
v_call: TRBV19
j_call: TRBJ2-7
cdr3_length: 16
clone_size: .
cdr3_nt: TGTGCCAGTAGTATAGCCTCCGGGACTGGGCCCTACGAGCAGTACTTC
cdr3_aa: CASSIASGTGPYEQYF

d_call: .
v_call: TRBV19
j_call: TRBJ2-7
cdr3_length: 16
clone_size: .
cdr3_nt: TGTGCCAGTAGTATAGATACCGGGATTTGGGCCTACGAGCAGTACTTC
cdr3_aa: CASSIDTGIWAYEQYF

d_call: .
v_call: TRBV18
j_call: TRBJ1-4
cdr3_length: 14
clone_size: .
cdr3_nt: TGTGCCAGCTCACCTCGACAGGATAATGAAAAACTGTTTTTT
cdr3_aa: CASSPRQDNEKLFF

d_call: .
v_call: TRBV18
j_call: TRBJ2-3
cdr3_length: 13
clone_size: .
cdr3_nt: TGTGCCAGCTCAACAGTTTTCACAGATACGCAGTATTTT
cdr3_aa: CASSTVFTDTQYF